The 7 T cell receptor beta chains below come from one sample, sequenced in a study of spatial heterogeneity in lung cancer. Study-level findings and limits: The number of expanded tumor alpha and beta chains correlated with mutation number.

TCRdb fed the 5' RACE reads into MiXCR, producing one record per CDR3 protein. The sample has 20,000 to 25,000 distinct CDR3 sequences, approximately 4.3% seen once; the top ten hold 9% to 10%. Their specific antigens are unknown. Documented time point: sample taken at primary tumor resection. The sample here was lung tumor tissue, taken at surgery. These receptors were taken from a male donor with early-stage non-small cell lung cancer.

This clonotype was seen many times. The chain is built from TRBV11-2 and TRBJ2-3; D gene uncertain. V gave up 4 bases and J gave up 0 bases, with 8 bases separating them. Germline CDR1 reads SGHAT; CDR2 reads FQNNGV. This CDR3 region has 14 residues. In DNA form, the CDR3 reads TGTGCCAGCAGCTCCGGGTGGAGCACAGATACGCAGTATTTT. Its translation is CASSSGWSTDTQYF. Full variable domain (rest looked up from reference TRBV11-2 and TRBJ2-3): EAGVAQSPRYKIIEKRQSVAFWCNPISGHATLYWYQQILGQGPKLLIQFQNNGVVDDSQLPKDRFSAERLKGVDSTLKIQPAKLEDSAVYLCASSSGWSTDTQYFGPGTRLTVL.

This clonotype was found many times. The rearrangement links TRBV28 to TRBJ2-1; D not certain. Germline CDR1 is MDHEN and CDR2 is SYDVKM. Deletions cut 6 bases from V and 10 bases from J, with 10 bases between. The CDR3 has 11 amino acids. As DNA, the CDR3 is TGTGCCAGCAGCCTACTTCAGGAGCAGTTCTTC. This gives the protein CASSLLQEQFF.

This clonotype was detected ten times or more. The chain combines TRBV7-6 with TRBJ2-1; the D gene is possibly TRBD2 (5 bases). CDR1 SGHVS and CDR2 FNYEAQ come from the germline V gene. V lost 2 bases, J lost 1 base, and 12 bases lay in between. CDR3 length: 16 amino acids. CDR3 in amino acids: CASSLRVVASYNEQFF. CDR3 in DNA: TGTGCCAGCAGCTTAAGGGTAGTAGCGTCCTACAATGAGCAGTTCTTC.

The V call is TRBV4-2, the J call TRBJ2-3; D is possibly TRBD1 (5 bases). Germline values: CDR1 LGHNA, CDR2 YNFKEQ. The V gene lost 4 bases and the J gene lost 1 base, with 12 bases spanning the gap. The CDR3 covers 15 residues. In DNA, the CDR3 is TGTGCCAGCAGCCGCTCCAGGGCCCGCACAGATACGCAGTATTTT. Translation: CASSRSRARTDTQYF.

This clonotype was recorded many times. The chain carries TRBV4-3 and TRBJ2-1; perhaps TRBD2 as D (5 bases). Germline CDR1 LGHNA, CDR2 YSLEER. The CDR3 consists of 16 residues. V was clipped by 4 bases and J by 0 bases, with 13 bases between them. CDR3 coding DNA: TGCGCCAGCAGCCCATACTTCGGGAACTCCTACAATGAGCAGTTCTTC. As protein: CASSPYFGNSYNEQFF.

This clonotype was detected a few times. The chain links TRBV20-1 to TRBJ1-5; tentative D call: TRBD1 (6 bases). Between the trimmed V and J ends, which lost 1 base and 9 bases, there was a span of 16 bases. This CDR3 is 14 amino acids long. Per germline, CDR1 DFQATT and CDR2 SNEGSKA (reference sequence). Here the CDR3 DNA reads TGCAGTGCTAGAGTCCCCCAAGGGGGGTCGCCCCAGCATTTT. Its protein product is CSARVPQGGSPQHF.

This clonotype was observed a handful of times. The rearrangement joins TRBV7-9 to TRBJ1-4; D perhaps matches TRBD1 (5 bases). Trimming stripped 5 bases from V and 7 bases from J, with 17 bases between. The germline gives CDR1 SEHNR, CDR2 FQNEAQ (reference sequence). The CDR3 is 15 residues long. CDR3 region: CASSPNSGVGEKLFF. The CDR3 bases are TGTGCCAGCAGCCCCAATTCGGGGGTCGGTGAAAAACTGTTTTTT. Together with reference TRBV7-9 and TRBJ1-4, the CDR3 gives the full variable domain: DTGVSQNPRHKITKRGQNVTFRCDPISEHNRLYWYRQTLGQGPEFLTYFQNEAQLEKSRLLSDRFSAERPKGSFSTLEIQRTEQGDSAMYLCASSPNSGVGEKLFFGSGTQLSVL.